Listed here are 13 T cell receptor beta chains from one sample, sequenced in a study of response to subunit inactivated influenza vaccine. One entry per CDR3 protein results from TCRdb running MiXCR on the RT-PCR reads. This table holds 430,000 or so distinct CDR3 sequences, 11% found once. The sample here was PBMCs from blood, taken 40 to 50 days after vaccination. The receptors were sampled from a man aged 45-60 years who received an inactivated influenza vaccine.

This clonotype has only a few counts. The chain is built from TRBV15 and TRBJ1-2, with TRBD1 as a possible D gene (6 bases). Germline CDR1 and CDR2: LNHNV and YYDKDF (reference sequence). The CDR3 length is 13 residues. V dropped 1 base and J dropped 5 bases, with 8 bases sitting between them. DNA of the CDR3: TGTGCCACCAGCAGAGGGACAGATTATGGCTACACCTTC. Its translation: CATSRGTDYGYTF.

In this sample, this clonotype turned up a few times. The chain combines TRBV12-3 or TRBV12-4 with TRBJ1-5, with 9 bases that match TRBD1. The junction had 6 bases not matched to a gene; V was cut back by 6 bases and J by 0 bases. The CDR3 has 16 residues. The CDR3 region has the DNA TGTGCCAGCAGATTGACAGGGGGGGATAGCAATCAGCCCCAGCATTTT. Translating gives CASRLTGGDSNQPQHF.

The J gene is TRBJ1-1, the V gene TRBV19; 7 bases line up with TRBD1. The germline CDR1 and CDR2 sequences are LNHDA and SQIVND (reference sequence). Trimming cost V 4 bases and J 11 bases; bases outside gene matches: 16. This CDR3 region has 15 residues. CDR3 residues: CASSTLTGAGSAAFF. CDR3 nucleotide sequence: TGTGCCAGTAGTACCCTCACAGGGGCCGGATCGGCCGCTTTCTTT. The full variable domain, its missing parts supplied by reference TRBV19 and TRBJ1-1, is DGGITQSPKYLFRKEGQNVTLSCEQNLNHDAMYWYRQDPGQGLRLIYYSQIVNDFQKGDIAEGYSVSREKKESFPLTVTSAQKNPTAFYLCASSTLTGAGSAAFFGQGTRLTVV.

This clonotype was observed a handful of times. Here the CDR3 reads CASAAGPSFYEQYF. CDR3 coding DNA: TGTGCCAGCGCAGCAGGGCCCTCATTCTACGAGCAGTACTTC. This rearrangement joins TRBV3-1 to TRBJ2-7, with a possible D match to TRBD1 (5 bases). From germline, CDR1 is LGHDT and CDR2 YNNKEL (reference sequence). This CDR3 is built from 14 residues. With 8 bases removed from V and 3 bases from J, the gap between germline ends came to 17 bases.

This clonotype came up a few times. The rearrangement joins TRBV7-2 to TRBJ2-3, with 9 bases aligning to TRBD2. Germline CDR1 SGHTA, CDR2 FQGNSA. V shed 0 bases and J 4 bases; nucleotides not matched to a gene: 8. The CDR3 extends over 17 amino acids. This CDR3 reads CASSLALLAGRSDTQYF. In nucleotides, the CDR3 is TGTGCCAGCAGCTTAGCGCTCCTAGCGGGGAGGTCAGATACGCAGTATTTT.

This clonotype was seen a few times. This chain uses TRBV7-2 with TRBJ2-3, with 9 bases matching TRBD1. CDR3 length: 13 residues. Looked up from germline, CDR1 is SGHTA and CDR2 is FQGNSA. Trimming cost V 4 bases and J 6 bases; bases outside gene matches: 2. As DNA, the CDR3 is TGTGCCAGCAGCTCACAGGGGGCGGATACGCAGTATTTT. Its translation is CASSSQGADTQYF.

In its sample, this clonotype was seen a few times. The gene calls are TRBV7-9 and TRBJ1-6; D ambiguous. V was clipped by 5 bases and J by 3 bases, with 8 bases between them. Germline assignment: CDR1 SEHNR and CDR2 FQNEAQ (reference sequence). The CDR3 spans 14 residues. This CDR3 is CASSMDGYNSPLHF. The CDR3 region has the DNA TGTGCCAGCAGCATGGACGGCTATAATTCACCCCTCCACTTT.

This clonotype occurred a few times. The chain has TRBV29-1 and TRBJ2-1, with D perhaps TRBD2 (6 bases). V lost 1 base and J 7 bases, leaving 29 bases between the germline ends. The germline V gene has CDR1 SQVTM and CDR2 ANQGSEA. CDR3 length equals 19 residues. CDR3 nucleotide sequence: TGCAGCGTTGAAGTCTTTCGTGGCTTCGGCGGGACCCTCGGAAATGAGCAGTTCTTC. This gives the protein CSVEVFRGFGGTLGNEQFF.

The chain recombines TRBV10-3 with TRBJ2-1; 7 nucleotides line up with TRBD2. The V and J ends lost 3 bases and 9 bases, in that order; junction bases with no gene match: 11. CDR1 ENHRY and CDR2 SYGVKD come from the germline V gene. The CDR3 runs 15 residues. The CDR3 DNA follows: TGTGCCATCAGTGACGGCCAGGGAGGGTTAGGTGAGCAGTTCTTC. Protein: CAISDGQGGLGEQFF.

This clonotype was counted ten times or more. This sequence joins TRBV12-3 or TRBV12-4 and TRBJ2-3; TRBD1 aligns across 7 bases. The CDR3 is made up of 15 amino acids. J was trimmed by 2 bases and V by 5 bases; bases with no gene match: 7. The CDR3 DNA sequence: TGTGCCAGCAGTCCGCCGGGACAGCCCACAGATACGCAGTATTTT. Translated: CASSPPGQPTDTQYF.

This chain connects TRBV7-6 to TRBJ2-7; TRBD2 is a possible D gene (7 bases). The CDR3 loop spans 15 amino acids. Germline lookup yields CDR1 SGHVS and CDR2 FNYEAQ. V was clipped by 0 bases and J by 3 bases, with 12 bases between them. Written as DNA, the CDR3 is TGTGCCAGCAGCTTAGCGGCGGGGGCAGGCTACGAGCAGTACTTC. Translating it yields CASSLAAGAGYEQYF. Together with reference TRBV7-6 and TRBJ2-7, the CDR3 gives the full variable domain: GAGVSQSPRYKVTKRGQDVALRCDPISGHVSLYWYRQALGQGPEFLTYFNYEAQQDKSGLPNDRFSAERPEGSISTLTIQRTEQRDSAMYRCASSLAAGAGYEQYFGPGTRLTVT.

This clonotype was seen many times. The CDR3 DNA reads as TGTGCCAGCAGGGAACAGGGGAGTCAGCCCCAGCATTTT. Translating gives CASREQGSQPQHF. V and J are TRBV12-3 or TRBV12-4 and TRBJ1-5, with TRBD1 matching over 7 bases. This CDR3 region has 13 residues. V was clipped by 6 bases and J by 6 bases; unmatched bases: 5.

This clonotype was detected ten times or more. V gene TRBV5-6 combines with J gene TRBJ1-1; D perhaps matches TRBD1 (6 bases). V was cut by 1 base and J by 4 bases, with 14 bases left in between. The germline V gene has CDR1 SGHDT and CDR2 YYEEEE. This CDR3 spans 15 amino acids. The DNA for the CDR3 is TGTGCCAGCAGCTTGTGGGGGGCCTTTAGCACTGAAGCTTTCTTT. It codes for CASSLWGAFSTEAFF.